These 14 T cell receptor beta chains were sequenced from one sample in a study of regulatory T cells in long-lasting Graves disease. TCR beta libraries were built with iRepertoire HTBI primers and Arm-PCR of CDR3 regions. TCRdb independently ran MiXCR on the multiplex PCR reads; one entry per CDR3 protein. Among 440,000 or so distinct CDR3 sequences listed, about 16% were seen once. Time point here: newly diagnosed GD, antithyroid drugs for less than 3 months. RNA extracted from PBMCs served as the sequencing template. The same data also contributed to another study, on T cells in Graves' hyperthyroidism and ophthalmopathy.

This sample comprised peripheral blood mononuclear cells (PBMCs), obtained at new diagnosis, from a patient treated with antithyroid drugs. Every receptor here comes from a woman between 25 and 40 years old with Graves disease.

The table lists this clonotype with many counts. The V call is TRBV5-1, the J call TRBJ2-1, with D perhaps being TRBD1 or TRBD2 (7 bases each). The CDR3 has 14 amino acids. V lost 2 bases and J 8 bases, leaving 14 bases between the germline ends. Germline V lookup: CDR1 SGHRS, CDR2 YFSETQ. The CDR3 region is CASSFQGGAYEQFF. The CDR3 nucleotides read TGCGCCAGCAGCTTTCAGGGGGGGGCTTATGAGCAGTTCTTC.

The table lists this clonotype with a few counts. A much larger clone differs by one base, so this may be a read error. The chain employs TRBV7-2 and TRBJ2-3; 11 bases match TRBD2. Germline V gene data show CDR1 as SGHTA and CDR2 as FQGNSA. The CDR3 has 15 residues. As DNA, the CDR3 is TGTGCCAGCACACTAGCGGGAGCGCGGGCAGATACGCAGTGTTTT. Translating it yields CASTLAGARADTQCF.

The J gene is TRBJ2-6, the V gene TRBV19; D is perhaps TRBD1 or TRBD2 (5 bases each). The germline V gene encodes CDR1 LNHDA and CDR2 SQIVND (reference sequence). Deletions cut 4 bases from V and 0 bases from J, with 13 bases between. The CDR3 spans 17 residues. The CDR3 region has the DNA TGTGCCAGTAGTAAAGGGACGGGGAGCTCTGGGGCCAACGTCCTGACTTTC. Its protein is CASSKGTGSSGANVLTF.

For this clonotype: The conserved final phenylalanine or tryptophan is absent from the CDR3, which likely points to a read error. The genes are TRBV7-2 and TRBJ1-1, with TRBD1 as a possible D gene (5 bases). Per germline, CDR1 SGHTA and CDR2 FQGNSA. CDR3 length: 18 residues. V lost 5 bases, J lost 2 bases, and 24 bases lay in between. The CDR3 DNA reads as TGTGCCAGCAGCATGGCGTGGACAAAAGCCCTAAATAACACTGAAGCTTTCTTG. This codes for CASSMAWTKALNNTEAFL.

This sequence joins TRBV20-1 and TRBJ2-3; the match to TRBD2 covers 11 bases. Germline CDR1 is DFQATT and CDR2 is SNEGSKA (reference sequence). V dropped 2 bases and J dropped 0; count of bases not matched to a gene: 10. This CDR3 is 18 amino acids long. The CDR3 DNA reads TGCAGTGCTAGACCCCTCGGGACTAGCGGATCTAGCACAGATACGCAGTATTTT. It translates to CSARPLGTSGSSTDTQYF.

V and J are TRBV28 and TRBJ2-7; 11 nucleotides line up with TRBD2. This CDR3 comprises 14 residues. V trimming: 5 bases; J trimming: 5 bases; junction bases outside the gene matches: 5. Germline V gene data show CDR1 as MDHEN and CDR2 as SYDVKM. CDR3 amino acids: CASSTGTSGDEQYF. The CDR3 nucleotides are TGTGCCAGCAGTACCGGGACTAGCGGCGACGAGCAGTACTTC.

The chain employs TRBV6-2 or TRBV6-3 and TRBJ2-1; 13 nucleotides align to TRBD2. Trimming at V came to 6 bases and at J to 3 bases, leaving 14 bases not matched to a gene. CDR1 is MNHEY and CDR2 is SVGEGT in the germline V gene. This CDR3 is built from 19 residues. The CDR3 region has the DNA TGTGCCAGCAGCCCGGGACTAGCGGGACACCATTCCCTCTACAATGAGCAGTTCTTC. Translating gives CASSPGLAGHHSLYNEQFF.

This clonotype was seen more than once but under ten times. CDR3 sequence reads: CASSLVREAYNEQFF. CDR3 bases: TGTGCCAGCAGCTTAGTCCGGGAGGCATACAATGAGCAGTTCTTC. The chain couples TRBV7-6 to TRBJ2-1; TRBD2 aligns across 7 bases. The CDR3 is 15 residues long. Trimming removed 1 base from V and 4 bases from J; junction bases left unmatched: 4. CDR1 and CDR2 (germline): SGHVS, FNYEAQ.

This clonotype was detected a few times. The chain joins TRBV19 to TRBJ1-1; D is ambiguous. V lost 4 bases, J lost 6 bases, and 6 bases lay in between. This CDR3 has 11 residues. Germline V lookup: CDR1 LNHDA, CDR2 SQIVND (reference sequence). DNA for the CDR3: TGTGCCAGTAGTAGCGGCCCTGAAGCTTTCTTT. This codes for CASSSGPEAFF. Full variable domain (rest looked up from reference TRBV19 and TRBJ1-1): DGGITQSPKYLFRKEGQNVTLSCEQNLNHDAMYWYRQDPGQGLRLIYYSQIVNDFQKGDIAEGYSVSREKKESFPLTVTSAQKNPTAFYLCASSSGPEAFFGQGTRLTVV.

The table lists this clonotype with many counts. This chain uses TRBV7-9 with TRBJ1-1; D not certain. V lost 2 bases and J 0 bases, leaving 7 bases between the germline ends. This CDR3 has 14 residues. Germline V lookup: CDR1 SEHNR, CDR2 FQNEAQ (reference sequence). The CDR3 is CASSLQAVNTEAFF. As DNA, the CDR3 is TGTGCCAGCAGCTTACAGGCGGTGAACACTGAAGCTTTCTTT.

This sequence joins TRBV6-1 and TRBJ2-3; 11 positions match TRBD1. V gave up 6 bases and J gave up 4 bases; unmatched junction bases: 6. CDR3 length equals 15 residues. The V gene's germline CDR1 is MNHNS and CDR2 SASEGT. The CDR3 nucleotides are TGTGCCAGCAGACCGGACAGGGGGCCGGCAGATACGCAGTATTTT. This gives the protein CASRPDRGPADTQYF.

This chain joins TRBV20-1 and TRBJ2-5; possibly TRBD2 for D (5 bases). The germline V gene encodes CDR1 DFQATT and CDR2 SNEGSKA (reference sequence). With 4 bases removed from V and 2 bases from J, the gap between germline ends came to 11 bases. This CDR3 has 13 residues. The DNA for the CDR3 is TGCAGTGCTACCTGGACGGGGCAAGAGACCCAGTACTTC. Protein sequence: CSATWTGQETQYF.

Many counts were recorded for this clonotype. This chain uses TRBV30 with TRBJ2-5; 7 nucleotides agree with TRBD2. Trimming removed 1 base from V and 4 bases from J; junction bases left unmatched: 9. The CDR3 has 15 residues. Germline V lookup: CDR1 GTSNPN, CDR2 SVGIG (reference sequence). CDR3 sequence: CAWSGGGSRRETQYF. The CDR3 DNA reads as TGTGCCTGGAGTGGGGGCGGGAGTAGGCGAGAGACCCAGTACTTC.

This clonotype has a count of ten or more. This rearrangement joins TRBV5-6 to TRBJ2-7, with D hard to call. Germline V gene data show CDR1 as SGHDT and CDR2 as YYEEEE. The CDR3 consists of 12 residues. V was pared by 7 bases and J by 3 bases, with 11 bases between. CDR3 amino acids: CASGLGLYEQYF. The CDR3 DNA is TGTGCCAGCGGGCTAGGGCTCTACGAGCAGTACTTC.